Sequencing of this TCR beta chain was carried out in a study of cytomegalovirus exposure and HLA in healthy donors. Study observations and caveats: Available immune exposure information covered CMV serostatus only.

On this clone itself: Its antigen is undetermined.

In the PCR, 60 Vbeta and 13 Jbeta primers were used. The protocol was immunoSEQ multiplex PCR, while the TCRdb copy is restricted to in-frame clones and leaves out a portion. The top ten hold about 7.7% of the sample, which has about 160,000 clones, over 70% seen once. Trimming stripped 6 bases from V and 6 bases from J, with 9 bases between. Germline CDR1 and CDR2: KGHSH and LQKENI. The CDR3 has 12 amino acids. Sequenced: PBMCs. The chain employs TRBV18 and TRBJ2-1; TRBD2 might be the D (6 bases). The TCR sequence derives from a middle-aged woman in good health and CMV-seropositive. The CDR3 nucleotides are TGTGCCAGCTCCCGTAGCGGCAATGAGCAGTTCTTC. Protein sequence: CASSRSGNEQFF.